The 22 T cell receptor beta chains below come from one sample, sequenced in a study of blood T cell repertoires in COVID-19 (TCRdb year 2020). The library was built by means of the immunoSEQ multiplex PCR assay. The clones in this table, taken by TCRdb from immuneACCESS, are in-frame only. Not every clone is retained; where verified, under half of the shortfall comes from an unresolved V gene, and the cause of the rest is unknown. The sample records 160,000 or so clones, 80% to 90% of which are singletons. The top ten clonotypes cover approximately 3% of the sample. The specimen sequenced was peripheral blood. Receptors originate from a man aged 55 to 70 with acute or convalescent COVID-19.

The chain is built from TRBV4-2 and TRBJ2-3; no clear D gene. V gave up 0 bases and J gave up 2 bases, with 12 bases separating them. The CDR3 length is 16 residues. Germline V gene data show CDR1 as LGHNA and CDR2 as YNFKEQ. CDR3 in DNA: TGTGCCAGCAGCCAAGAGAGAGGATCCCCCACAGATACGCAGTATTTT. Its translation is CASSQERGSPTDTQYF.

The gene calls are TRBV4-2 and TRBJ2-3, with TRBD2 identical over 8 bases. With V trimmed by 1 base and J by 2 bases, 8 bases remained unmatched. This CDR3 has 17 amino acids. Germline CDR1 is LGHNA and CDR2 is YNFKEQ. CDR3 sequence reads: CASSQGTGGVSTDTQYF. As DNA, the CDR3 is TGTGCCAGCAGCCAAGGAACGGGGGGGGTTTCCACAGATACGCAGTATTTT.

V and J are TRBV6-5 and TRBJ1-1; the D gene is possibly TRBD1 (6 bases). The CDR3 spans 15 residues. V dropped 7 bases and J dropped 4 bases, with 19 bases sitting between them. Per the germline V gene, CDR1 is MNHEY and CDR2 is SVGAGI. The CDR3 protein is CASTRTAEVSTEAFF. CDR3 DNA: TGTGCCAGCACCCGGACAGCTGAGGTTAGCACTGAAGCTTTCTTT.

This clone was counted a single time. The rearrangement uses TRBV12-5 and TRBJ1-1, with D unclear. CDR1 is LGHNT and CDR2 is FRNRAP in the germline V gene. There are 16 residues in the CDR3. V lost 0 bases, J lost 3 bases, and 14 bases lay in between. CDR3 nucleotides: TGTGCTAGTGGTTTGGTATTGGGCAGATTCGACACTGAAGCTTTCTTT. Encoded protein: CASGLVLGRFDTEAFF. The whole variable domain, remainder taken from reference TRBV12-5 and TRBJ1-1, is DARVTQTPRHKVTEMGQEVTMRCQPILGHNTVFWYRQTMMQGLELLAYFRNRAPLDDSGMPKDRFSAEMPDATLATLKIQPSEPRDSAVYFCASGLVLGRFDTEAFFGQGTRLTVV.

V is TRBV19 and J is TRBJ1-5, with TRBD1 matching over 7 bases. V lost 7 bases and J lost 6; bases outside the gene matches: 12. Germline values: CDR1 LNHDA, CDR2 SQIVND (reference sequence). This CDR3 comprises 15 residues. The CDR3 protein is CASTFNRGPGQPQHF. CDR3 in DNA: TGTGCCAGTACCTTTAACAGGGGTCCGGGTCAGCCCCAGCATTTT.

This chain links TRBV4-1 with TRBJ2-1; 9 bases are a match to TRBD1. CDR3 length: 15 residues. CDR1 is MGHRA and CDR2 is YSYEKL in the germline V gene. With 6 bases clipped from V and 4 bases from J, the junction kept 7 bases outside the gene matches. The CDR3 DNA is TGCGCCAGCAGTGACGACAGGGGGAGGTACAATGAGCAGTTCTTC. It specifies CASSDDRGRYNEQFF.

The sample holds one count of this clone. CDR3 coding DNA: TGTGCCAGCAGCACCAACAGGGAATGGGAGCAGTACTTC. This gives the protein CASSTNREWEQYF. The chain carries TRBV11-1 and TRBJ2-7; D possibly corresponds to TRBD1 (6 bases). The germline V gene encodes CDR1 SGHAT and CDR2 FQDESV (reference sequence). The V end lost 5 bases, the J end lost 7 bases, and 15 bases lay between the germline ends. This CDR3 spans 13 amino acids.

This sequence joins TRBV7-6 and TRBJ1-4; TRBD1 aligns across 10 bases. With V trimmed by 2 bases and J by 10 bases, 19 bases remained unmatched. The CDR3 consists of 19 residues. The germline V gene encodes CDR1 SGHVS and CDR2 FNYEAQ. In DNA form, the CDR3 reads TGTGCCAGCAGCTTAACCTCGACAGGGGGCGCGGGGGTGACGGGAAAACTGTTTTTT. This sequence encodes CASSLTSTGGAGVTGKLFF.

V gene TRBV9 combines with J gene TRBJ1-1, with 7 bases matching TRBD1. The CDR3 sequence is 15 residues long. Germline V gene sequence: CDR1 SGDLS, CDR2 YYNGEE. V was pared by 3 bases and J by 3 bases, with 8 bases of the junction left unmatched. The CDR3 nucleotides are TGTGCCAGCAGCGCCATTAAAGGGGGCTACACTGAAGCTTTCTTT. Amino acid sequence: CASSAIKGGYTEAFF.

CDR3 loop: CATSRDMGGADTQYF. The CDR3 bases are TGTGCCACCAGCAGAGATATGGGGGGTGCAGATACGCAGTATTTT. The chain has TRBV15 and TRBJ2-3; TRBD2 is a possible D gene (6 bases). V lost 0 bases, J lost 4 bases, and 11 bases lay in between. The CDR3 is made up of 15 amino acids. Germline CDR1 reads LNHNV; CDR2 reads YYDKDF (reference sequence).

The chain has TRBV6-2 or TRBV6-3 and TRBJ2-1; 7 nucleotides line up with TRBD2. The CDR3 spans 15 residues. The germline V gene encodes CDR1 MNHEY and CDR2 SVGEGT. V trimming: 2 bases; J trimming: 6 bases; junction bases outside the gene matches: 7. The CDR3 DNA reads TGTGCCAGCAGTTACCTCCGCGGGGGACCCAATGAGCAGTTCTTC. It is translated as CASSYLRGGPNEQFF.

In DNA form, the CDR3 reads TGTGCCAGCCGGCAGGGGGAAGGCAATGAGCAGTTCTTC. This sequence encodes CASRQGEGNEQFF. This chain uses TRBV6-6 with TRBJ2-1; TRBD1 matches at 7 bases. The CDR3 length is 13 residues. V shed 8 bases and J 6 bases; nucleotides not matched to a gene: 7. Germline V gives CDR1 MNHNY, CDR2 SVGAGI (reference sequence).

The chain carries TRBV7-2 and TRBJ1-2; D ambiguous. The germline V and J ends were trimmed by 2 bases and 1 base, with 14 bases remaining between them. CDR1 SGHTA and CDR2 FQGNSA come from the germline V gene. This CDR3 has 16 residues. CDR3 nucleotides: TGTGCCAGCAGCTTAAATTCGGGAGAGCTTAACTATGGCTACACCTTC. Translated, it gives CASSLNSGELNYGYTF. Filled out from reference TRBV7-2 and TRBJ1-2, the complete variable domain reads GAGVSQSPSNKVTEKGKDVELRCDPISGHTALYWYRQSLGQGLEFLIYFQGNSAPDKSGLPSDRFSAERTGGSVSTLTIQRTQQEDSAVYLCASSLNSGELNYGYTFGSGTRLTVV.

The chain has TRBV23-1 and TRBJ2-3; D unresolved. TRBV23-1 is filed as an ORF, its function uncertain. Trimming shortened V by 2 bases and J by 4 bases, and 28 bases separated the two germline ends. The CDR3 contains 20 residues. The CDR3 loop is CASSQPTPNRAETSADTQYF. CDR3 coding DNA: TGCGCCAGCAGTCAACCGACCCCCAACCGAGCCGAGACGAGCGCAGATACGCAGTATTTT.

The table lists this clone with a count of one. The genes are TRBV6-5 and TRBJ2-3; weak D call: TRBD1 (5 bases). This CDR3 region has 13 residues. V lost 7 bases and J 3 bases, leaving 11 bases between the germline ends. CDR1 is MNHEY, CDR2 SVGAGI, per germline. The CDR3 sequence: CASNTGWTDTQYF. The CDR3, as DNA: TGTGCCAGCAATACAGGTTGGACAGATACGCAGTATTTT.

V gene TRBV19 combines with J gene TRBJ1-2; D is possibly TRBD1 (5 bases). The CDR3 consists of 13 residues. Trimming removed 6 bases at V and 2 bases at J, with 10 bases between. Per the germline V gene, CDR1 is LNHDA and CDR2 is SQIVND (reference sequence). The CDR3 bases are TGTGCCAGTAGCCGGGACTCAAACTATGGCTACACCTTC. Amino acids: CASSRDSNYGYTF.

This chain uses TRBV5-1 with TRBJ1-1; 7 nucleotides align to TRBD1. The germline V gene has CDR1 SGHRS and CDR2 YFSETQ. The CDR3 covers 12 residues. V lost 4 bases and J lost 10; bases outside the gene matches: 7. The CDR3 here is CASSRTGRRAFF. CDR3 coding DNA: TGCGCCAGCAGCCGGACAGGTCGGAGAGCTTTCTTT.

This clone showed up just once. This chain uses TRBV19 with TRBJ1-5, with 7 bases lining up with TRBD1. The CDR3 is 13 amino acids. The germline CDR1 and CDR2 sequences are LNHDA and SQIVND (reference sequence). V lost 7 bases, J lost 2 bases, and 2 bases stayed unmatched. Here the CDR3 reads CASTGGGNQPQHF. The CDR3, as DNA: TGTGCCAGTACAGGGGGAGGCAATCAGCCCCAGCATTTT.

This chain links TRBV11-2 with TRBJ2-3, with a possible D match to TRBD2 (6 bases). Germline CDR1 and CDR2: SGHAT and FQNNGV. This CDR3 contains 12 residues. Trimming left V 5 bases short and J 8 bases short, with 11 bases between. The DNA for the CDR3 is TGTGCCAGCAGCGCCGTGGGGGGTACGCAGTATTTT. This sequence encodes CASSAVGGTQYF.

The chain couples TRBV3-1 (or the pseudogene TRBV3-2) to TRBJ1-2; 8 bases match TRBD1. CDR1 and CDR2 (germline): LGHDT, YNNKEL (reference sequence). V dropped 4 bases and J dropped 6; count of bases not matched to a gene: 10. The CDR3 is 15 residues long. The CDR3, as DNA: TGTGCCAGCAGCCCCCGACAGGGGTCTACCGATGGCTACACCTTC. It codes for CASSPRQGSTDGYTF.

The chain combines TRBV19 with TRBJ1-3; D might be TRBD1 (6 bases). Trimming removed 3 bases at V and 0 bases at J, with 12 bases between. The CDR3 consists of 16 residues. CDR1 LNHDA and CDR2 SQIVND come from the germline V gene (reference sequence). The CDR3, as DNA: TGTGCCAGTAGTATCAGGACAGTGAACTCTGGAAACACCATATATTTT. Translating it yields CASSIRTVNSGNTIYF.

This clone was counted only a few times. This chain connects TRBV30 to TRBJ2-2; D is ambiguous. V was trimmed by 5 bases and J by 0 bases, leaving 7 bases between them. The germline gives CDR1 GTSNPN, CDR2 SVGIG (reference sequence). The CDR3 contains 13 residues. CDR3 amino acids: CAWSEPNTGELFF. As DNA, the CDR3 is TGTGCCTGGTCAGAACCGAACACCGGGGAGCTGTTTTTT.